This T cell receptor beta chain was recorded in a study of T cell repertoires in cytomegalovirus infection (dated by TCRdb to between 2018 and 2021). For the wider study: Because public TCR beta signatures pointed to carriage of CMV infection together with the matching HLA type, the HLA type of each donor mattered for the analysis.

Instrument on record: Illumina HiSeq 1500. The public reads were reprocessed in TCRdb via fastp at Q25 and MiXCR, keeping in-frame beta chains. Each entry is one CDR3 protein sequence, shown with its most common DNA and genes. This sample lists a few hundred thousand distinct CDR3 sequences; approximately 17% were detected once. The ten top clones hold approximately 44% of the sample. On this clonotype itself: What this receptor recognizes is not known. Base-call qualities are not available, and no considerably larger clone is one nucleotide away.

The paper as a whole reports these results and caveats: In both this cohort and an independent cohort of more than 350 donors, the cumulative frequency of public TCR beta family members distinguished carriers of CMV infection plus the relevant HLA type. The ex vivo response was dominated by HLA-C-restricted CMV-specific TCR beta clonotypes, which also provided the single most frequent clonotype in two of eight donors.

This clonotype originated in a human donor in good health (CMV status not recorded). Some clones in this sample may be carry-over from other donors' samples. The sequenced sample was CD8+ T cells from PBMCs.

The CDR3 protein is CASSLGKRYNSPLHF. Here is the DNA: TGTGCCAGCAGCTTGGGAAAGCGCTATAATTCACCCCTCCACTTT. This chain is built from TRBV5-6 and TRBJ1-6; the D gene cannot be resolved reliably. Taken from the germline V gene, the CDR1 and CDR2 loops are SGHDT and YYEEEE. V is cut by 0 bases and J by 3 bases, and the space between the germline ends is 7 bases. Its CDR3 holds 15 amino acids, cysteine through phenylalanine. Only the CDR3 portion is preserved as DNA: 45 bases, with reading frame beginning at the first base.